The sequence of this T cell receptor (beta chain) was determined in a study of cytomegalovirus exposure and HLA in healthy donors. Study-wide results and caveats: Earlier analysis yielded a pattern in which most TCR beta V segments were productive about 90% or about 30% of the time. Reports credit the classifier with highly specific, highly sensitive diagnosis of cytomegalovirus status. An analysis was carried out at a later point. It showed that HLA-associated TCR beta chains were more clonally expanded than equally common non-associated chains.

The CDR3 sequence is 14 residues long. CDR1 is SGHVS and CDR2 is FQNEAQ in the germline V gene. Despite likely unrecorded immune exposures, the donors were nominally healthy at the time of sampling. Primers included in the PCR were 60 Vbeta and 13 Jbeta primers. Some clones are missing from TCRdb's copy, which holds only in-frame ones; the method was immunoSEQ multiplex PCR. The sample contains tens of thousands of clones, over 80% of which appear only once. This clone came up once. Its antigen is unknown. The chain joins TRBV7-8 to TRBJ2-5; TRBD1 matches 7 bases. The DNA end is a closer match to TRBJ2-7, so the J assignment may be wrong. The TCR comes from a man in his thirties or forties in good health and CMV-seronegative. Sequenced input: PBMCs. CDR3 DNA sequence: TGTGCCAGCAGAATGGGACAGAGCTCCTACGAGCAGTACTTC. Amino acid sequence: CASRMGQSSYEQYF.